The TCR beta chain under discussion was sequenced for a study of T cells in Graves' hyperthyroidism and ophthalmopathy. Study-wide results and caveats: In blood, most of the thyroid clonotypes expanded above 0.001 were also present. Patients with ophthalmopathy were separated from those with stable hyperthyroidism by a 13 V-J model.

CDR3 length: 13 amino acids. V lost 3 bases and J lost 10; bases outside the gene matches: 8. Germline V CDR1 and CDR2: SGHRS, YFSETQ. The study based diagnoses on clinical symptoms, serum thyroxine and TRAb, thyroid ultrasound and orbital computed tomography. This clonotype was counted a few times. Its antigen is as yet unknown. Using RNA transcripts as the source, TCR beta CDR3 regions were amplified. The HTBI set primed first-round TCR CDR3 RT-PCR. Via MiXCR, TCRdb re-called the multiplex PCR reads, giving one row per CDR3 protein. The sample lists 300,000 to 450,000 distinct CDR3 sequences; around 25% were seen once.

The chain uses TRBV5-1 and TRBJ1-1; 8 bases are shared with TRBD1. The sample consisted of blood. The sequence came from a man aged 45-65 years with Graves' hyperthyroidism. This CDR3 is CASSSGTGDRAFF. The CDR3 DNA reads as TGCGCCAGCAGCTCTGGGACAGGCGATCGAGCTTTCTTT.